The present T cell receptor (beta chain) was sequenced within a study of CD8 T cells in Susac syndrome. Sequencing targeted TCR beta in T cells from blood (CD8+ and CD4+). Reverse transcription of roughly 0.5 to 1 ug RNA was carried out with random hexamers. An immunoSEQ multiplex PCR generated amplified TCR beta CDR3 products spanning 54 Vbeta and 13 Jbeta. TCRdb re-derived calls from the immunoSEQ multiplex PCR reads in MiXCR, one entry per CDR3 protein. In the table there are under 200,000 distinct CDR3 sequences, under 95% of which are singletons. This TCR was sampled from a human donor with Susac syndrome. Sequencing was performed on CD4+ T cells from PBMCs.

The CDR3 sequence: CSARGAGVGYNSPLHF. CDR3 bases: TGCAGTGCTAGAGGGGCAGGTGTTGGGTATAATTCACCCCTCCACTTT. V gene TRBV20-1 combines with J gene TRBJ1-6; no clear D gene. Germline CDR1 and CDR2: DFQATT and SNEGSKA (reference sequence). The length of the CDR3 is 16 residues. Trimming removed 1 base at V and 4 bases at J, with 14 bases between.